The sequence of this T cell receptor (beta chain) was determined in a study of blood T cell repertoires in COVID-19. Study as a whole: Sample material is recorded as cDNA or gDNA derived from T cells, B-cell-depleted T cells, or PBMCs.

V lost 4 bases and J lost 5; bases outside the gene matches: 9. This CDR3 contains 17 residues. CDR1 is SGHNT, CDR2 YYREEE, per germline (reference sequence). As processed by the authors: By means of reference gene primer amplification, nucleated cell counts were estimated. The assay was immunoSEQ multiplex PCR, and TCRdb's table has in-frame clones only and misses some. That table supplies the V and J calls and clone size; D and trimming were determined from the DNA. The profile shows roughly 88,000 clones, about nine tenths of them singletons. The chain links TRBV5-4 to TRBJ1-6; 10 bases are shared with TRBD1. Material: peripheral blood. This TCR was recovered from a woman aged 50 to 60 in a cohort sampled during active COVID-19. The CDR3 loop reads CASSGWVTGGNNSPLHF. Written as DNA, the CDR3 is TGTGCCAGCAGCGGGTGGGTGACAGGGGGCAATAATTCACCCCTCCACTTT.